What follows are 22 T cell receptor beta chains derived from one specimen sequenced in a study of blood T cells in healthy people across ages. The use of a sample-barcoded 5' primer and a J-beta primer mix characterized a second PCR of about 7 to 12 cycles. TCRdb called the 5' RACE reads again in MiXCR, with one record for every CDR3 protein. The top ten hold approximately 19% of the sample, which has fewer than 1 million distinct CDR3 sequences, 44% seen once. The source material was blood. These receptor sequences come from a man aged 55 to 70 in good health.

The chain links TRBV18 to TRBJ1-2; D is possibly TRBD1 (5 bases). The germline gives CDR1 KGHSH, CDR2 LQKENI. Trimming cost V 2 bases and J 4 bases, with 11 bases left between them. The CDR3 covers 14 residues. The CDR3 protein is CASSPGADVYGYTF. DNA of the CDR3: TGTGCCAGCTCACCAGGGGCCGATGTCTATGGCTACACCTTC. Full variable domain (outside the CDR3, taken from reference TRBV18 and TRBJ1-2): NAGVMQNPRHLVRRRGQEARLRCSPMKGHSHVYWYRQLPEEGLKFMVYLQKENIIDESGMPKERFSAEFPKEGPSILRIQQVVRGDSAAYFCASSPGADVYGYTFGSGTRLTVV.

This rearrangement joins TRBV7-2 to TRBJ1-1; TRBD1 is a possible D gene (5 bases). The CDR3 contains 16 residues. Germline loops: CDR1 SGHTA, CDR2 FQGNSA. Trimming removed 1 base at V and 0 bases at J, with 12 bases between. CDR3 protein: CASSLVGQRMNTEAFF. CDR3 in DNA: TGTGCCAGCAGCTTAGTGGGGCAGCGAATGAACACTGAAGCTTTCTTT. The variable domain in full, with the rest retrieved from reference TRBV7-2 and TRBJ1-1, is GAGVSQSPSNKVTEKGKDVELRCDPISGHTALYWYRQSLGQGLEFLIYFQGNSAPDKSGLPSDRFSAERTGGSVSTLTIQRTQQEDSAVYLCASSLVGQRMNTEAFFGQGTRLTVV.

The CDR3 sequence: CASSPPGQGRKPQHF. DNA for the CDR3: TGTGCCAGCAGCCCTCCTGGACAGGGTAGGAAGCCCCAGCATTTT. The V and J genes are TRBV28 and TRBJ1-5, with TRBD1 matching 8 bases. The CDR3 has 15 amino acids. With V trimmed by 6 bases and J by 8 bases, 12 bases remained unmatched. Germline V gene data show CDR1 as MDHEN and CDR2 as SYDVKM.

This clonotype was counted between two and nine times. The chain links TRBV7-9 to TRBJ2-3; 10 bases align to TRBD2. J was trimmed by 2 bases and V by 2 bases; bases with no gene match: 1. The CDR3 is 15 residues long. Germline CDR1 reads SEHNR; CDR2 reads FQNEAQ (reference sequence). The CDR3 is CASSLLAGATDTQYF. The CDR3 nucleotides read TGTGCCAGCAGCTTACTAGCGGGGGCCACAGATACGCAGTATTTT. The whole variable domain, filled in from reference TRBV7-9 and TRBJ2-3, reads DTGVSQNPRHKITKRGQNVTFRCDPISEHNRLYWYRQTLGQGPEFLTYFQNEAQLEKSRLLSDRFSAERPKGSFSTLEIQRTEQGDSAMYLCASSLLAGATDTQYFGPGTRLTVL.

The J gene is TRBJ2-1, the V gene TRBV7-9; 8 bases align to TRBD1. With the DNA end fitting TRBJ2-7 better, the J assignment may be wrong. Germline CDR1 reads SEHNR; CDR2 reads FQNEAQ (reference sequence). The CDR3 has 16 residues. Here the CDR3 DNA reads TGTGCCAGCAGCTCGGGACAGGCTTTCTCCTACAATGAGCAGTACTTC. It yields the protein CASSSGQAFSYNEQYF.

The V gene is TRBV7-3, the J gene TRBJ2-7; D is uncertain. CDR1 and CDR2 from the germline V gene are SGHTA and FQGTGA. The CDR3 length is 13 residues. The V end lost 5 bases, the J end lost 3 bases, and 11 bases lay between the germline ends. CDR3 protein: CASSGMDGYEQYF. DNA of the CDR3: TGTGCCAGCAGCGGAATGGACGGCTACGAGCAGTACTTC. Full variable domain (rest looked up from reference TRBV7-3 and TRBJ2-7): GAGVSQTPSNKVTEKGKYVELRCDPISGHTALYWYRQSLGQGPEFLIYFQGTGAADDSGLPNDRFFAVRPEGSVSTLKIQRTERGDSAVYLCASSGMDGYEQYFGPGTRLTVT.

CDR3 region: CASSPGQRAFF. The CDR3 bases are TGTGCCAGCAGTCCGGGACAGAGAGCTTTCTTT. V is TRBV6-2 or TRBV6-3 and J is TRBJ1-1; 7 bases fit TRBD1. V shed 5 bases, J shed 10 bases, and the junction held 4 bases outside the gene matches. Looked up from germline, CDR1 is MNHEY and CDR2 is SVGEGT. The CDR3 totals 11 residues.

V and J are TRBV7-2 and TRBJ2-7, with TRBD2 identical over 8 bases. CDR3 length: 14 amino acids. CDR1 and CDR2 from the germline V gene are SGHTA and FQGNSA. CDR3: CASGGGGSSYEQYF. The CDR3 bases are TGTGCTTCGGGAGGCGGGGGGAGCTCCTACGAGCAGTACTTC.

The CDR3 here is CASSWTNGDTGELFF. DNA of the CDR3: TGCGCCAGCAGCTGGACGAACGGGGACACCGGGGAGCTGTTTTTT. The chain couples TRBV5-1 to TRBJ2-2, with D tentatively TRBD2 (5 bases). Trimming stripped 3 bases from V and 3 bases from J, with 12 bases between. Germline V lookup: CDR1 SGHRS, CDR2 YFSETQ. This CDR3 is built from 15 residues.

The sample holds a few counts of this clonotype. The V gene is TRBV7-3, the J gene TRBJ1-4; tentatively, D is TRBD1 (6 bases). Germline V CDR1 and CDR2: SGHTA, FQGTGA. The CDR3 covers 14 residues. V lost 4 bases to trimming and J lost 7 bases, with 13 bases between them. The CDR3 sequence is CASSSEGGFEKLFF. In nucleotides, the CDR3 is TGTGCCAGCAGCTCCGAAGGGGGTTTTGAAAAACTGTTTTTT.

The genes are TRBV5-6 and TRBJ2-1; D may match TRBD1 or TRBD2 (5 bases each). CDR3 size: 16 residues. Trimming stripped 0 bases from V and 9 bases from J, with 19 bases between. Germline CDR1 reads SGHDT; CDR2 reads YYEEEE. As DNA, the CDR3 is TGTGCCAGCAGCTTGGACGACGGGGCCCCTCTTAGTGAGCAGTTCTTC. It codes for CASSLDDGAPLSEQFF.

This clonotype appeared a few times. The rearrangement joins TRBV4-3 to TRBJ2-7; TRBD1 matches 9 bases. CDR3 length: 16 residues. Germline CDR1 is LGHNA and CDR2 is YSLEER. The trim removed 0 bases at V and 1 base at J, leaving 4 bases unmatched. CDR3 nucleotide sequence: TGCGCCAGCAGCCAAGATCCGGGGACAGGGTCCTACGAGCAGTACTTC. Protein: CASSQDPGTGSYEQYF.

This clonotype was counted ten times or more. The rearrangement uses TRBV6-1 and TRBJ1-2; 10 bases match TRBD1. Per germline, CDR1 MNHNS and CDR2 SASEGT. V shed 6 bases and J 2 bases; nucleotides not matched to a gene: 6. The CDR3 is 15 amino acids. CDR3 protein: CASSLDRGANYGYTF. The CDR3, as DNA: TGTGCCAGCAGCCTGGACAGGGGGGCGAACTATGGCTACACCTTC.

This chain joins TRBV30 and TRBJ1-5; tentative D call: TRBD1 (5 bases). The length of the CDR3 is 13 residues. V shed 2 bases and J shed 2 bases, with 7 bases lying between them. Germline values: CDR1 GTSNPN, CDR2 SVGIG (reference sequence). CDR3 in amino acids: CAWSQGRNQPQHF. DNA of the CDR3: TGTGCCTGGAGTCAGGGCCGCAATCAGCCCCAGCATTTT.

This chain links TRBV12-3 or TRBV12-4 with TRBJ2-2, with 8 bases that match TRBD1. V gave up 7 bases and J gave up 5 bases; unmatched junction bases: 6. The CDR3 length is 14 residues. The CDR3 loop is CASIQDRVTGELFF. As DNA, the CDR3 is TGTGCCAGCATCCAGGACAGGGTGACCGGGGAGCTGTTTTTT.

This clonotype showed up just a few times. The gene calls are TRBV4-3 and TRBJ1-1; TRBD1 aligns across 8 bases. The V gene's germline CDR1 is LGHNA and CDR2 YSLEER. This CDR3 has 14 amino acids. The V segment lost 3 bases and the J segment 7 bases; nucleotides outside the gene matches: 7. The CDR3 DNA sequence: TGCGCCAGCAGCCAGGACAGGGTCGGTGGTGAAGCTTTCTTT. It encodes CASSQDRVGGEAFF.

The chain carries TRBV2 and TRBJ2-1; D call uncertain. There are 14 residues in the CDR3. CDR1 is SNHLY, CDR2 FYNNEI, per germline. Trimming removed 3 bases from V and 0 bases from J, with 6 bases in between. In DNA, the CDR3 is TGTGCCAGCAGTGACTCGATCTCCTACAATGAGCAGTTCTTC. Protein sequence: CASSDSISYNEQFF.

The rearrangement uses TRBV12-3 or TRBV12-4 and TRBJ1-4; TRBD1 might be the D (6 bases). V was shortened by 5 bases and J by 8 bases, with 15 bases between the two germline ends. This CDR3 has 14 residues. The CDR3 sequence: CASSRGGAGEKLFF. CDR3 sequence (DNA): TGTGCCAGCAGTCGTGGGGGGGCGGGAGAAAAACTGTTTTTT.

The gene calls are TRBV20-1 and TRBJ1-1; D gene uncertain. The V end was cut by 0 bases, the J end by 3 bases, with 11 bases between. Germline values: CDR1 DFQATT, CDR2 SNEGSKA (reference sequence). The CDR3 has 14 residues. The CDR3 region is CSARDGGVDTEAFF. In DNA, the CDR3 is TGCAGTGCTAGAGATGGCGGGGTGGACACTGAAGCTTTCTTT.

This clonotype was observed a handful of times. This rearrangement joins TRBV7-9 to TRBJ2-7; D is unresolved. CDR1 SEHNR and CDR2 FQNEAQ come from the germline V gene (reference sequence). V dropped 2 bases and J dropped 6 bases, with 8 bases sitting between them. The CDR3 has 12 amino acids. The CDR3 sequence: CASSLLAGEQYF. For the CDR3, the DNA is TGTGCCAGCAGCTTATTGGCTGGCGAGCAGTACTTC.

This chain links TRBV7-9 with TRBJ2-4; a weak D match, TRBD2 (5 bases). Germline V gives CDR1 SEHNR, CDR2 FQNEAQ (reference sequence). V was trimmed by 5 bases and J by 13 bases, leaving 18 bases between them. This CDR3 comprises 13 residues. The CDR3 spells CASSPGGVWEQYF. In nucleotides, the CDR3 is TGTGCCAGCAGCCCTGGTGGGGTCTGGGAGCAGTACTTC. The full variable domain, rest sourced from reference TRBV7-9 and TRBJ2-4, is DTGVSQNPRHKITKRGQNVTFRCDPISEHNRLYWYRQTLGQGPEFLTYFQNEAQLEKSRLLSDRFSAERPKGSFSTLEIQRTEQGDSAMYLCASSPGGVWEQYFGAGTRLSVL.

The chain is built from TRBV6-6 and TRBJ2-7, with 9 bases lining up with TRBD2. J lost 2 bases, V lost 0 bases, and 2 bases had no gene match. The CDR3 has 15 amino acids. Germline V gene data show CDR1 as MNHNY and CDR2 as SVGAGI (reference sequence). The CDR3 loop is CASSYSASGTYEQYF. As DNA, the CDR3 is TGTGCCAGCAGTTACTCGGCTAGCGGGACCTACGAGCAGTACTTC.